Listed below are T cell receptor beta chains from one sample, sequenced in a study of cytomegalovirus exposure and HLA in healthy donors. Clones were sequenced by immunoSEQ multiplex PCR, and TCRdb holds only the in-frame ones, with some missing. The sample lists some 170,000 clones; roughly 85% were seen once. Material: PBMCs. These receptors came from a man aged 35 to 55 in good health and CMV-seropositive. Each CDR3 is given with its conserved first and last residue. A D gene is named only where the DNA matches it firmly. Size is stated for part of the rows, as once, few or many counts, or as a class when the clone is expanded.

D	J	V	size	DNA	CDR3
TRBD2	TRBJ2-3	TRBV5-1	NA	TGCGCCAGCAGCTTGGTTAGCGGGAGGTACACAGATACGCAGTATTTT	CASSLVSGRYTDTQYF
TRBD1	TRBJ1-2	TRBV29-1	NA	TGCAGCGCCGCAGGGGGCGTTGACTATGGCTACACCTTC	CSAAGGVDYGYTF
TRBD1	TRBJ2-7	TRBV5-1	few	TGCGCCAGCAGCTCCGGGACAGGGTACGAGCAGTACTTC	CASSSGTGYEQYF
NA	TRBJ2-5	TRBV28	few	TGTGCCAGCAGTTTAAAAAGGTTTTGGCAGGGGCAAGAGACCCAGTACTTC	CASSLKRFWQGQETQYF
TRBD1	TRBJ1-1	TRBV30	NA	TGTGCCTGGGTTAGGGGGCTGGGCACTGAAGCTTTCTTT	CAWVRGLGTEAFF
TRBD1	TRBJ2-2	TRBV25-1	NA	TGTGCCAGCAGTGGCCGACAGGGGGGCGATACCGGGGAGCTGTTTTTT	CASSGRQGGDTGELFF
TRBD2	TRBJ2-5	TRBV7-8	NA	TGTGCCAGCAGCTTACGGCGGGGGGTGGGAGAGACCCAGTACTTC	CASSLRRGVGETQYF
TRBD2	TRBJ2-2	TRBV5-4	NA	TGTGCCAGCAGATTTAGCGGGAGAGAAAACGGGGAGCTGTTTTTT	CASRFSGRENGELFF
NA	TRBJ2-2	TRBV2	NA	TGTGCCACTATGAGAGAGAACACCGGGGAGCTGTTTTTT	CATMRENTGELFF
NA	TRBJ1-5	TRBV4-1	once	TGCGCCAGCACCGCGGGGATCTGGAGCAATCAGCCCCAGCATTTT	CASTAGIWSNQPQHF
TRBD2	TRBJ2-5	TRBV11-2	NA	TGTGCCAGCAGCTTAGATCGGCGGGAGGGGGAGACCCAGTACTTC	CASSLDRREGETQYF
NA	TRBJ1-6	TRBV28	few	TGTGCCAGCAGTTCAGTAGGTAGGGGTCATTCGAATTCACCCCTCCACTTT	CASSSVGRGHSNSPLHF
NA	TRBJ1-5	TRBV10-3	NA	TGTGCCATCAGTGAAGCGGGGGTAGGCAATCAGCCCCAGCATTTT	CAISEAGVGNQPQHF
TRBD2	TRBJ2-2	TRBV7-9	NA	TGTGCCAGCAACGGACTAGCGGGCCACGGGGAGCTGTTTTTT	CASNGLAGHGELFF
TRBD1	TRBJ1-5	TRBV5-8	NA	TGTGCCAGCAGCTCCGGACAGGGACGCAATCAGCCCCAGCATTTT	CASSSGQGRNQPQHF
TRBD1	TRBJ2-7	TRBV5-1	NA	TGCGCCAGCAGCTACGGGCTGACAGGGGGGGAGCGGTACTTC	CASSYGLTGGERYF
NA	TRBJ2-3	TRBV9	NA	TGTGCCAGCAGCGTAGCTCAACGGGAAGATACGCAGTATTTT	CASSVAQREDTQYF
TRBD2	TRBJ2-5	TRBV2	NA	TGTGCCAGCAGACCCGGGACTAGCGGGAGGGCCGGGGAGACCCAGTACTTC	CASRPGTSGRAGETQYF
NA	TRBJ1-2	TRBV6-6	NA	TGTGCCAGCAGAGACTTCGGCCATGGCTACACCTTC	CASRDFGHGYTF
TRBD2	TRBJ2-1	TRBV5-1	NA	TGCGCCAGCAGCTTGGAGGGACTACCCCGGCAGTTCTTC	CASSLEGLPRQFF
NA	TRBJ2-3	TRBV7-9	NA	TGTGCCAGCAGCTTCCTCGGCGGGAACTTAGATACGCAGTATTTT	CASSFLGGNLDTQYF
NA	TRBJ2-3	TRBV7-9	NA	TGTGCCAGCAGCTTAATGGGGGGAGATACGCAGTATTTT	CASSLMGGDTQYF
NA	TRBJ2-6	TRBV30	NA	TGTGCCTGGAGTGTACTCCAAGCCTCTGGGGCCAACGGCCTGACTTTC	CAWSVLQASGANGLTF
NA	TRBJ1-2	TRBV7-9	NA	TGTGCCAGCAGCCCCGAGTCCGTACCCGCCTTCTATGGCTACACCTTC	CASSPESVPAFYGYTF
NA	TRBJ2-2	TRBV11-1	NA	TGTGCCAGCGCCCAACAGGGCCGGGAGCTGTTTTTT	CASAQQGRELFF
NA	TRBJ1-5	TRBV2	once	TGTGCCAGCAGGCAGACAGGTACCACAAATCAGCCCCAGCATTTT	CASRQTGTTNQPQHF
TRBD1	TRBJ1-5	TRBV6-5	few	TGTGCCAGCAGTAGACAGGGGAGTCAGCCCCAGCATTTT	CASSRQGSQPQHF
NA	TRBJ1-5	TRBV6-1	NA	TGTGCCAGCAGTGAAGACAGGGAATATAGCAATCAGCCCCAGCATTTT	CASSEDREYSNQPQHF
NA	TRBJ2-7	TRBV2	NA	TGTGCCAGCATCCGGGACTCCACCTACGAGCAGTACTTC	CASIRDSTYEQYF
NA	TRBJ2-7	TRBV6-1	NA	TGTGCCAGCAGAGAACAAGGGAGCTCCTACGAGCAGTACTTC	CASREQGSSYEQYF
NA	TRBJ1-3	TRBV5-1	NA	TGCGCCAGCAGCTGGGGAGGGATGAAAGGAAACACCATATATTTT	CASSWGGMKGNTIYF
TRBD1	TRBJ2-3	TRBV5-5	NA	TGTGCCAGCAGCTTCACGGGACAGGGTGGGGCAGATACGCAGTATTTT	CASSFTGQGGADTQYF
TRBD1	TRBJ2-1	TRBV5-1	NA	TGCGCCAGCAGTCCCCCCGGTAGGACAGGGCGAAATGAGCAGTTCTTC	CASSPPGRTGRNEQFF
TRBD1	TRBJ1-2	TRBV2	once	TGTGCCAGCAGCGTACTGACGGGACAGGACTATGGCTACACCTTC	CASSVLTGQDYGYTF
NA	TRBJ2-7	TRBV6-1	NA	TGTGCCAGCAGTGAAGCCAGGGTATACGAGCAGTACTTC	CASSEARVYEQYF
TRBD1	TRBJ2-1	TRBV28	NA	TGTGCCAGCAGTTCGTCCGGGACAGGGTTGTTAAATGAGCAGTTCTTC	CASSSSGTGLLNEQFF
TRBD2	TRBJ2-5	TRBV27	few	TGTGCCAGCCAGGTCGGGAGGAGAGGCCAGTACTTC	CASQVGRRGQYF
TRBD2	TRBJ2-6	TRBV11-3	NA	TGTGCCAGCAGCTTAGACGGGACTAGCGGGAGGTACGGGGCCAACGTCCTGACTTTC	CASSLDGTSGRYGANVLTF
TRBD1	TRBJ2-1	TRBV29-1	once	TGCAGCGGGACAGGGCGGAAAAATGAGCAGTTCTTC	CSGTGRKNEQFF
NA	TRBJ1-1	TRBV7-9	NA	TGTGCCAGCAGCTTAGATGATTCGGACACTGAAGCTTTCTTT	CASSLDDSDTEAFF
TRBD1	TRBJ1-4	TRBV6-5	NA	TGTGCCAGCAGGCCGGGACAGGGCGGTGAAAAACTGTTTTTT	CASRPGQGGEKLFF
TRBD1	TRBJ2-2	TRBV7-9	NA	TGTGCCAGCAGCTTAAGGCGGGACAGGGACACCGGGGAGCTGTTTTTT	CASSLRRDRDTGELFF
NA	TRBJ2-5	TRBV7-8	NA	TGTGCCAGCAGCCCTTTAGTCAATCAACAAGAGACCCAGTACTTC	CASSPLVNQQETQYF
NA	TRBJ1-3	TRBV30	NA	TGTGCCTGGAGTGAGAGCTCTGGAAACACCATATATTTT	CAWSESSGNTIYF
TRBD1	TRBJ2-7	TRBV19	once	TGTGCCAGTAGTATATCTTTGGGACAGGGGACTTACGAGCAGTACTTC	CASSISLGQGTYEQYF
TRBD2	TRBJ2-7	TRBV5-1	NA	TGCGCCAGCACAAGCGGGGGGACCTACGAGCAGTACTTC	CASTSGGTYEQYF
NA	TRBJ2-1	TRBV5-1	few	TGCGCCAGCAGGACTTCCAACAATGAGCAGTTCTTC	CASRTSNNEQFF
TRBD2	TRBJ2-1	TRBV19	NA	TGTGCCAGTAGTATGTCTAGCGGGAGCCGGGAGCAGTTCTTC	CASSMSSGSREQFF
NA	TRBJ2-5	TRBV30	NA	TGTGCCTGGAATCAGGGCCTGGAGACCCAGTACTTC	CAWNQGLETQYF
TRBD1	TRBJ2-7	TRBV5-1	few	TGCGCCAGCAGCTACGGACAGGGGTTAAGTGACGAGCAGTACTTC	CASSYGQGLSDEQYF
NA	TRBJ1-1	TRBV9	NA	TGTGCCAGCAGCGTAGGAACCAGGGTGAACACTGAAGCTTTCTTT	CASSVGTRVNTEAFF
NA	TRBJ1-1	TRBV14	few	TGTGCCAGCAGCCAAGGCCTGAATCCCGGACGGGGGAACACTGAAGCTTTCTTT	CASSQGLNPGRGNTEAFF
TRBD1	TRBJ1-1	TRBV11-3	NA	TGTGCCAGCAGTTTACAGGGGGGAACTGAAGCTTTCTTT	CASSLQGGTEAFF
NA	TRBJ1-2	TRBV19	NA	TGTGCCAGTAGTATGTCCGGTTATGGCTACACCTTC	CASSMSGYGYTF
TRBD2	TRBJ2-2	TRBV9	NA	TGTGCCAGCAGCTCCCATACTAGCGCCGACACCGGGGAGCTGTTTTTT	CASSSHTSADTGELFF